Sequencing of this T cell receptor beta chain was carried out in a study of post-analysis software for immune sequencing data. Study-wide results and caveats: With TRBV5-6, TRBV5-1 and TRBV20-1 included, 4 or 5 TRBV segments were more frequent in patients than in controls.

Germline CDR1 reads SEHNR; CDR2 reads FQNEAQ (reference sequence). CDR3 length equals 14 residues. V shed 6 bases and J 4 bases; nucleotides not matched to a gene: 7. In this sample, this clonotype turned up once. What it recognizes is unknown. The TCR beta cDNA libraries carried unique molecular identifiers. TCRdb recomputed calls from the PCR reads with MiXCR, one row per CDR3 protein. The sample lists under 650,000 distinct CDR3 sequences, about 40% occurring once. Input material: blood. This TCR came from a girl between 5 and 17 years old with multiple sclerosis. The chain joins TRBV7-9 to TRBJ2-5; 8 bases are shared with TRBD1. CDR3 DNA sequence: TGTGCCAGCAGTCACACGGACAGGGCAGAGACCCAGTACTTC. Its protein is CASSHTDRAETQYF.